What follows are 29 T cell receptor beta chains derived from one specimen sequenced in a study of blood T cell repertoires in COVID-19. Libraries were prepared by immunoSEQ multiplex PCR; TCRdb keeps only in-frame clonotypes and omits some of them. The table lists hundreds of thousands of clones, about four fifths of them singletons. Sequenced sample: peripheral blood. The receptors shown here come from a woman in her fifties or sixties with acute or convalescent COVID-19.

This sequence joins TRBV5-1 and TRBJ1-5; D is perhaps TRBD1 (6 bases). Per germline, CDR1 SGHRS and CDR2 YFSETQ. Trimming removed 2 bases at V and 3 bases at J, with 12 bases between. The CDR3 loop spans 15 amino acids. Written as DNA, the CDR3 is TGCGCCAGCAGCTTAGCGACAGGTGCCAATCAGCCCCAGCATTTT. Encoded protein: CASSLATGANQPQHF.

This chain uses TRBV5-1 with TRBJ2-1; D uncertain. Germline CDR1 SGHRS, CDR2 YFSETQ. V gave up 2 bases and J gave up 10 bases, with 10 bases separating them. There are 12 residues in the CDR3. The CDR3 sequence: CASSLEAPEQFF. CDR3 DNA sequence: TGCGCCAGCAGCTTAGAAGCCCCCGAGCAGTTCTTC.

The chain is built from TRBV10-3 and TRBJ2-7; D possibly corresponds to TRBD2 (6 bases). This CDR3 is 15 amino acids long. Germline lookup yields CDR1 ENHRY and CDR2 SYGVKD. V lost 0 bases to trimming and J lost 2 bases, with 11 bases between them. The CDR3 is CAISESAGSPYEQYF. CDR3 DNA: TGTGCCATCAGTGAGTCGGCCGGGAGTCCCTACGAGCAGTACTTC.

The V call is TRBV7-2, the J call TRBJ2-7; tentative D call: TRBD2 (6 bases). This CDR3 region has 15 residues. CDR1 and CDR2 from the germline V gene are SGHTA and FQGNSA. V lost 5 bases and J lost 2, with 16 bases in between. CDR3 bases: TGTGCCAGCAGCCCGCGCCGGGACTCCACCTACGAGCAGTACTTC. Its translation: CASSPRRDSTYEQYF. Drawing the rest from reference TRBV7-2 and TRBJ2-7, the complete variable domain is GAGVSQSPSNKVTEKGKDVELRCDPISGHTALYWYRQSLGQGLEFLIYFQGNSAPDKSGLPSDRFSAERTGGSVSTLTIQRTQQEDSAVYLCASSPRRDSTYEQYFGPGTRLTVT.

The rearrangement uses TRBV14 and TRBJ2-7; 12 nucleotides align to TRBD2. The germline CDR1 and CDR2 sequences are SGHDN and FVKESK. J was trimmed by 3 bases and V by 3 bases; bases with no gene match: 3. This CDR3 is built from 15 residues. The CDR3, as DNA: TGTGCCAGCAGCCACCGACTAGCGGGGGTCTACGAGCAGTACTTC. This translates into CASSHRLAGVYEQYF.

The genes are TRBV11-2 and TRBJ2-5, with 7 bases lining up with TRBD1. CDR3 length equals 15 residues. Looked up from germline, CDR1 is SGHAT and CDR2 is FQNNGV. Losses at the gene ends were 1 base for V and 3 bases for J; bases not matched to a gene: 5. The CDR3 protein is CASSLGGTAKETQYF. The DNA of the CDR3 is TGTGCCAGCAGCTTAGGTGGGACAGCTAAAGAGACCCAGTACTTC.

This chain links TRBV4-1 with TRBJ2-7, with 9 positions matching TRBD1. CDR3 length: 16 residues. Per the germline V gene, CDR1 is MGHRA and CDR2 is YSYEKL. Trimming cost V 1 base and J 5 bases; bases outside gene matches: 9. DNA of the CDR3: TGCGCCAGCAGCCAAGGCGGCCGGGACAGGGACCACGAGCAGTACTTC. Protein product: CASSQGGRDRDHEQYF.

A single count supports this clone. The rearrangement joins TRBV7-2 to TRBJ2-2, with TRBD1 matching over 10 bases. Per germline, CDR1 SGHTA and CDR2 FQGNSA. Losses at the gene ends were 5 bases for V and 8 bases for J; bases not matched to a gene: 8. The CDR3 covers 15 residues. The CDR3 reads CASSLSPGQGGELFF. CDR3 in DNA: TGTGCCAGCAGCCTATCCCCGGGACAGGGGGGGGAGCTGTTTTTT.

This chain links TRBV7-9 with TRBJ1-2, with 7 bases that match TRBD1. Germline V lookup: CDR1 SEHNR, CDR2 FQNEAQ (reference sequence). V dropped 5 bases and J dropped 8; count of bases not matched to a gene: 17. The CDR3 runs 16 residues. The CDR3 coding sequence is TGTGCCAGCAGCCTACTTACTCCGGGGACAGCTAGGGGCTACACCTTC. This gives the protein CASSLLTPGTARGYTF.

A single count supports this clone. V usage is TRBV14 and J usage is TRBJ1-4, with 10 bases identical to TRBD1. The V gene's germline CDR1 is SGHDN and CDR2 FVKESK. The trim removed 4 bases at V and 15 bases at J, leaving 8 bases unmatched. The CDR3 loop spans 13 amino acids. The CDR3 region is CASSLTSGTGVFF. In DNA, the CDR3 is TGTGCCAGCAGCCTAACTTCCGGGACAGGGGTGTTTTTT.

In this sample, this clone turned up a few times. This chain links TRBV19 with TRBJ1-1; tentative D call: TRBD1 (5 bases). The CDR3 extends over 19 amino acids. Germline-derived CDR1 and CDR2 are LNHDA and SQIVND (reference sequence). The V and J ends lost 6 bases and 1 base respectively, with 27 bases between them. CDR3 DNA: TGTGCCAGTAGGCCACGGGGAGGGGCAGGGAGAAGACCGAACACTGAAGCTTTCTTT. This gives the protein CASRPRGGAGRRPNTEAFF.

The chain employs TRBV27 and TRBJ1-3; D may be TRBD1 (5 bases). The V end was cut by 4 bases, the J end by 1 base, with 17 bases between. The CDR3 runs 17 residues. Germline assignment: CDR1 MNHEY and CDR2 SMNVEV (reference sequence). The CDR3 nucleotides are TGTGCCAGCAGTTCCATCGGGATCGGGGGTTCTGGAAACACCATATATTTT. This gives the protein CASSSIGIGGSGNTIYF.

This sequence joins TRBV27 and TRBJ2-1; 7 bases match TRBD2. Germline CDR1 reads MNHEY; CDR2 reads SMNVEV (reference sequence). Trimming cost V 2 bases and J 3 bases; bases outside gene matches: 7. This CDR3 spans 16 amino acids. The CDR3 here is CASSLRAGEFYNEQFF. CDR3 coding DNA: TGTGCCAGCAGTTTACGGGCGGGAGAATTCTACAATGAGCAGTTCTTC.

This clone was seen only once. The chain recombines TRBV12-3 or TRBV12-4 with TRBJ2-5; tentatively, D is TRBD1 (6 bases). The CDR3 contains 13 residues. V dropped 9 bases and J dropped 0 bases, with 11 bases sitting between them. DNA for the CDR3: TGTGCCAGTCGACAGGCGAACCAAGAGACCCAGTACTTC. Its protein is CASRQANQETQYF.

The chain couples TRBV10-1 to TRBJ2-1; no firm D call. The germline gives CDR1 WNHNN, CDR2 SYGVQD (reference sequence). The germline V and J ends were trimmed by 4 bases and 8 bases, with 12 bases remaining between them. CDR3 length equals 13 residues. The CDR3 sequence is CASSGSISYEQFF. The CDR3 nucleotides are TGCGCCAGCAGTGGATCTATAAGCTATGAGCAGTTCTTC.

For the CDR3, the DNA is TGTGCCAGCAGCCAAGTCTGGGCGGGAGGGCCCTCGGGCACAGATACGCAGTATTTT. Protein product: CASSQVWAGGPSGTDTQYF. The chain couples TRBV3-1 (or the pseudogene TRBV3-2) to TRBJ2-3; TRBD2 matches 9 bases. The trim removed 1 base at V and 1 base at J, leaving 12 bases unmatched. Germline lookup yields CDR1 LGHDT and CDR2 YNNKEL (reference sequence). The CDR3 extends over 19 amino acids.

The chain recombines TRBV10-3 with TRBJ2-3; D may be TRBD2 (6 bases). The germline gives CDR1 ENHRY, CDR2 SYGVKD. This CDR3 has 11 amino acids. Trimming left V 6 bases short and J 11 bases short, with 12 bases between. CDR3 protein: CAISPGGGQYF. Here the CDR3 DNA reads TGTGCCATCAGCCCCGGGGGAGGGCAGTATTTT.

The chain carries TRBV7-8 and TRBJ2-4; D is undetermined. The CDR3 contains 12 residues. Looked up from germline, CDR1 is SGHVS and CDR2 is FQNEAQ. Trimming left V 5 bases short and J 5 bases short, with 7 bases between. The CDR3 bases are TGTGCCAGCAGCCTCCTAGAAAACATTCAGTACTTC. Its translation is CASSLLENIQYF.

This chain joins TRBV19 and TRBJ1-2; 9 bases are shared with TRBD1. The CDR3 is 14 residues long. Trimming took 5 bases from V and 4 from J; bases not matched to a gene: 5. Germline V gene data show CDR1 as LNHDA and CDR2 as SQIVND (reference sequence). The CDR3 here is CASSPGQGGYGYTF. CDR3 in DNA: TGTGCCAGTAGTCCGGGACAGGGTGGCTATGGCTACACCTTC.

The chain uses TRBV14 and TRBJ2-2, with D perhaps TRBD2 (5 bases). Germline V lookup: CDR1 SGHDN, CDR2 FVKESK. The CDR3 consists of 14 residues. Trimming took 5 bases from V and 1 from J, leaving 8 bases between them. CDR3 loop: CASSIGLNTGELFF. The CDR3, as DNA: TGTGCCAGCAGCATTGGACTGAACACCGGGGAGCTGTTTTTT.

The chain combines TRBV6-5 with TRBJ1-2, with D possibly being TRBD1 (6 bases). Trimming removed 6 bases at V and 8 bases at J, with 13 bases between. The CDR3 length is 12 residues. Per the germline V gene, CDR1 is MNHEY and CDR2 is SVGAGI. This chain's CDR3 is CASSYRERGYTF. CDR3 nucleotide sequence: TGTGCCAGCAGCTACAGGGAGCGGGGCTACACCTTC.

This chain connects TRBV19 to TRBJ2-7; a possible D gene is TRBD1 (5 bases). The V end was cut by 3 bases, the J end by 2 bases, with 11 bases between. The CDR3 runs to 14 residues. Germline loops: CDR1 LNHDA, CDR2 SQIVND (reference sequence). For the CDR3, the DNA is TGTGCCAGTAGTATGGGCAGGGTGGCCTACGAGCAGTACTTC. Translating it yields CASSMGRVAYEQYF.

Only a few counts were recorded for this clone. This chain uses TRBV30 with TRBJ1-2; D gene ambiguous. Germline V gives CDR1 GTSNPN, CDR2 SVGIG (reference sequence). This CDR3 region has 12 residues. Trimming removed 5 bases at V and 3 bases at J, with 10 bases between. CDR3 region: CAWYMEHYGYTF. Here the CDR3 DNA reads TGTGCCTGGTATATGGAGCACTATGGCTACACCTTC.

The rearrangement links TRBV5-1 to TRBJ1-2, with 9 bases fitting TRBD1. Germline-derived CDR1 and CDR2 are SGHRS and YFSETQ. The CDR3 totals 15 residues. V was clipped by 7 bases and J by 0 bases; unmatched bases: 7. The CDR3 DNA sequence: TGCGCCAGCCGTCCCCGACAGGGGGCTAACTATGGCTACACCTTC. Protein product: CASRPRQGANYGYTF.

This chain links TRBV3-1 (or the pseudogene TRBV3-2) with TRBJ1-3, with 9 positions matching TRBD1. Germline CDR1 LGHDT, CDR2 YNNKEL (reference sequence). The CDR3 extends over 17 amino acids. V lost 0 bases and J lost 6; bases outside the gene matches: 9. CDR3 sequence (DNA): TGTGCCAGCAGCCAAGAATATACGGGACAGGGAGTAAACACCATATATTTT. Translated, it gives CASSQEYTGQGVNTIYF.

The rearrangement uses TRBV27 and TRBJ2-7; 8 nucleotides align to TRBD2. Trimming took 0 bases from V and 2 from J; bases not matched to a gene: 6. This CDR3 region has 16 residues. The V gene's germline CDR1 is MNHEY and CDR2 SMNVEV (reference sequence). The DNA for the CDR3 is TGTGCCAGCAGTTTATCGGTGCGGGAGGTCACCTACGAGCAGTACTTC. The encoded protein is CASSLSVREVTYEQYF.

In this sample, this clone turned up once. The chain couples TRBV6-1 to TRBJ2-2; TRBD1 matches at 11 bases. The germline V gene has CDR1 MNHNS and CDR2 SASEGT. The V segment lost 3 bases and the J segment 3 bases; nucleotides outside the gene matches: 9. The CDR3 consists of 18 residues. The CDR3 DNA follows: TGTGCCAGCAGTGACGCCGGGACAGGGGGGGATTACACCGGGGAGCTGTTTTTT. Amino acids: CASSDAGTGGDYTGELFF.

This clone has just one count. The chain combines TRBV27 with TRBJ2-1, with TRBD2 identical over 9 bases. Per the germline V gene, CDR1 is MNHEY and CDR2 is SMNVEV (reference sequence). J was trimmed by 3 bases and V by 5 bases; bases with no gene match: 11. The CDR3 runs to 17 residues. CDR3 region: CASSQQPREGGYNEQFF. The DNA of the CDR3 is TGTGCCAGCAGTCAACAACCGCGGGAGGGTGGCTACAATGAGCAGTTCTTC.

CDR3 nucleotides: TGTGCCAGCAGCCGGGGGACTTTAGGACTAGCGGAGTCCTACGAGCAGTACTTC. Translation gives CASSRGTLGLAESYEQYF. This chain joins TRBV28 and TRBJ2-7; 10 bases are a match to TRBD2. CDR1 and CDR2 from the germline V gene are MDHEN and SYDVKM. This CDR3 comprises 18 residues. The junction had 15 bases not matched to a gene; V was cut back by 6 bases and J by 1 base.